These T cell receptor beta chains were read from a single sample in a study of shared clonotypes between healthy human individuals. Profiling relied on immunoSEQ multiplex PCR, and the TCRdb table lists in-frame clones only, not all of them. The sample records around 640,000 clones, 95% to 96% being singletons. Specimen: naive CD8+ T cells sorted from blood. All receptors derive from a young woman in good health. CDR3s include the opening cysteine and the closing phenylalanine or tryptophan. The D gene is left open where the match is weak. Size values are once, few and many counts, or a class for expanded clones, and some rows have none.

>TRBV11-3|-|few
CASSLSYGATVDTDTQYF
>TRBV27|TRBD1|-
CASSAGQGLYEQFF
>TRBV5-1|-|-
CASSLWGGGRQNYEQYF
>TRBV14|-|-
CASSHRPSYNEQFF
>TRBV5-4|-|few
CASSLSRKGPEAFF
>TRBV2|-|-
CASSESWGHSNQPQHF
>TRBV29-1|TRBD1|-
CSVIGDSSYEQYF
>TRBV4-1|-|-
CASSQVSGDSYEQYF
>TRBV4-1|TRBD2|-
CASSQSASGRAGEQYF
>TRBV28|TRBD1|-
CASSSRQGPIYGYTF
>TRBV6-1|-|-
CASSEGRGPWEEGSNEQFF
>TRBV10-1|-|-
CASSLDRLTYEQYF
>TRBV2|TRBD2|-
CASSSSGREWETQYF
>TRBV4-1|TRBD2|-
CASSRAGATSGPGGYEQYF
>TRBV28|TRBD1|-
CASSYRGEHTEAFF
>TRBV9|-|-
CASSAFHGGETQYF
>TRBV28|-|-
CASGYQPQHF
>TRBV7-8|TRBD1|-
CASSLVADRWETEAFF
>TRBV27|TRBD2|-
CASSNQLAGVLYEQYF
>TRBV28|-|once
CASSSRRMVEKLFF
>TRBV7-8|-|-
CASSFRARDNEQFF
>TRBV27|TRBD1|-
CASRLQGAAYEQYF
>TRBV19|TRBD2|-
CASSQNPLAGVNEQFF
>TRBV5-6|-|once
CASSWGTALVDEQFF
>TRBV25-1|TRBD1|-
CASSDQDRKVAFF
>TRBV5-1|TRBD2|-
CASSWGGLADNEQFF
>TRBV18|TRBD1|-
CASSPRDSIEAFF
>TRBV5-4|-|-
CASSSDGPFYGYTF
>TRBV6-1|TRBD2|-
CASSGTSGPYEQYF
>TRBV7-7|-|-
CASSFAGDNEQFF
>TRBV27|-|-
CASSWAANNEQFF
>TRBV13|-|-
CASSFLRTLIGGELFF
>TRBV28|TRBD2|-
CASSLGEGNIQYF
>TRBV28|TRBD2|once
CASSLIAGNTGELFF
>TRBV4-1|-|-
CASSSRREPNEQFF
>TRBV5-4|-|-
CASSLPGENEQFF
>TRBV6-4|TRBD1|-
CASRAGQGNEQYF
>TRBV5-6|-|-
CASSLFATKTIRDEQFF
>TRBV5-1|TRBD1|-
CASRETDRDTEAFF
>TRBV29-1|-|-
CSVEPVTLYNEQFF
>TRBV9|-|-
CASSERQRSSYNEQFF
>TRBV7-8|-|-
CASSLKGGWTEESYEQYF
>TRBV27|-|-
CASSFGLLYEQYF
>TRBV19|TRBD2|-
CASSRPLAGERTGELFF
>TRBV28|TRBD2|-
CASSLGTSATETQYF
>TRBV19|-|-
CASSAGTNSPLHF
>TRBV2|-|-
CASSRAVSSYEQYF
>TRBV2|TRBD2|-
CASSGSSKVGGSSYEQYF
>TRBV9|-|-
CASRGGPAAQPQHF
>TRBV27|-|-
CASSSDGLYNEQFF
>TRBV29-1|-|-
CSVGGRSRRTDTQYF
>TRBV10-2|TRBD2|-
CATRLADAYEQYF